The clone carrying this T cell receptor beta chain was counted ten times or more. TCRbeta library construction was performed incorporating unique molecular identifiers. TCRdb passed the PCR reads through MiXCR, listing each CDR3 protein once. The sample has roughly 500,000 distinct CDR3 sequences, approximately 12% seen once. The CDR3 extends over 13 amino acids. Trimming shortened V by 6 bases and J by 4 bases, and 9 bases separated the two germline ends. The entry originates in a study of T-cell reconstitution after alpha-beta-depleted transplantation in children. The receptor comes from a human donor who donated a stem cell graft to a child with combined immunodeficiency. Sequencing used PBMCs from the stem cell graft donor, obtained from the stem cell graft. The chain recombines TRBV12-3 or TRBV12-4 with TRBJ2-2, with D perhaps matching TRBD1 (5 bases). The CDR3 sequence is CASRGLGTGELFF. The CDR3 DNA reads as TGTGCCAGCAGGGGGCTGGGCACCGGGGAGCTGTTTTTT.